This T cell receptor beta chain was obtained from a study of STAT5B mutations in CD4+ large granular lymphocyte leukemia. Study outcomes and limitations: Without HLA matching, higher CD4+ than CD8+ T-LGLL clonality could reflect small sample size. Top patient clones used TRBV06 genes more often: 8/27 versus 2/35 in controls.

Trimming shortened V by 6 bases and J by 7 bases, and 15 bases separated the two germline ends. Germline V lookup: CDR1 SGHAT, CDR2 FQDESV (reference sequence). This CDR3 is 13 amino acids long. A word on this clone: What it binds is not known.

Some clones are missing from TCRdb's copy, which holds only in-frame ones; the method was immunoSEQ multiplex PCR. The sample has approximately 27,000 clones; about 76% are singletons. The sequence came from a human donor in good health. The chain couples TRBV11-1 to TRBJ1-2; D is uncertain. What was sequenced was CD4+ T cells from blood buffy coats. The CDR3 spells CASSSDGPFGYTF. CDR3 bases: TGTGCCAGCAGTTCCGATGGGCCTTTTGGCTACACCTTC.